Sequencing of this T cell receptor beta chain was carried out in a study of early T cells in non-severe SARS-CoV-2 infection. In the study overall: The chains were unpaired, and the sequenced material was bulk RNA from unsorted whole blood.

The TCR library protocol attached unique molecular identifiers to the individual cDNA molecules. MiXCR, applied by TCRdb to the 5' RACE reads, yields one record per CDR3 protein. The sample shows 60,000 to 65,000 distinct CDR3 sequences, 8% to 9% of them seen only once. V lost 9 bases to trimming and J lost 1 base, with 14 bases between them. Germline V gene sequence: CDR1 MNHEY, CDR2 SMNVEV (reference sequence). The CDR3 has 14 amino acids. This clonotype was recorded at least ten times. The chain is built from TRBV27 and TRBJ2-3; tentatively, D is TRBD2 (5 bases). The TCR comes from an adult who was a healthcare worker with PCR-confirmed SARS-CoV-2 infection or an uninfected control (not recorded which). The sample was whole blood, taken at baseline. The CDR3 loop is CASKRRTGTDTQYF. As DNA, the CDR3 is TGTGCCAGTAAGCGGAGGACGGGCACAGATACGCAGTATTTT.